Listed below are T cell receptor beta chains from one sample, sequenced in a study of CD8 T cells in ankylosing spondylitis. TCRdb reprocessed the 5' RACE reads with MiXCR, giving one entry per CDR3 protein. The table lists 470,000 or so distinct CDR3 sequences, 25% to 30% of them singletons. Material for sequencing was blood, either unsorted or a sorted T cell fraction (not recorded which). All receptors derive from a male donor with ankylosing spondylitis. CDR3s include the opening cysteine and the closing phenylalanine or tryptophan. The D gene is left open where the match is weak. Clone sizes are given selectively: once, few, many, or a class where the clone is expanded.

v_call: TRBV3-1
clone_size: NA
j_call: TRBJ2-1
d_call: NA
cdr3_nt: TGTGCCAGCAGCCAAGATCGGTGGGGGAGCTCCTACAATGAGCAGTTCTTC
cdr3_aa: CASSQDRWGSSYNEQFF

v_call: TRBV20-1
clone_size: once
j_call: TRBJ2-7
d_call: NA
cdr3_nt: TGCAGTGCTAGGGACAATCGCTACGAGCAGTACTTC
cdr3_aa: CSARDNRYEQYF

v_call: TRBV2
clone_size: NA
j_call: TRBJ2-6
d_call: NA
cdr3_nt: TGTGCCAGCAGTGACCCGCGGACAGTTGGGGCCAACGTCCTGACTTTC
cdr3_aa: CASSDPRTVGANVLTF

v_call: TRBV7-9
clone_size: NA
j_call: TRBJ1-1
d_call: NA
cdr3_nt: TGTGCCAGCAGCTCCCACCTCTCGGGGAAAGTGAACACTGAAGCTTTCTTT
cdr3_aa: CASSSHLSGKVNTEAFF

v_call: TRBV3-1
clone_size: once
j_call: TRBJ1-2
d_call: TRBD1
cdr3_nt: TGTGCCAGCAGCCAAATCATCGGGACAGGGGCTTCCTTAGCTGGCTACACCTTC
cdr3_aa: CASSQIIGTGASLAGYTF

v_call: TRBV5-5
clone_size: NA
j_call: TRBJ1-1
d_call: NA
cdr3_nt: TGTGCCAGCAGCTTGGCCGTCCGGGCGACCACTGAAGCTTTCTTT
cdr3_aa: CASSLAVRATTEAFF

v_call: TRBV10-3
clone_size: NA
j_call: TRBJ2-7
d_call: NA
cdr3_nt: TGTGCCATCAGTGATACAGGGAATTACGAGCAGTACTTC
cdr3_aa: CAISDTGNYEQYF

v_call: TRBV25-1
clone_size: few
j_call: TRBJ2-5
d_call: NA
cdr3_nt: TGTGCCAGCAGTGAATTGGGGCGAGGGAAGCAAGAGACCCAGTACTTC
cdr3_aa: CASSELGRGKQETQYF

v_call: TRBV6-1
clone_size: NA
j_call: TRBJ1-1
d_call: NA
cdr3_nt: TGTGCCAGCAGCCCCGACAGAATTGAAGCTTTCTTT
cdr3_aa: CASSPDRIEAFF

v_call: TRBV7-9
clone_size: NA
j_call: TRBJ1-4
d_call: TRBD1
cdr3_nt: TGTGCCAGCAGCTTAGCGCTCCAGGGGGGAGAAAAACTGTTTTTT
cdr3_aa: CASSLALQGGEKLFF

v_call: TRBV7-8
clone_size: many
j_call: TRBJ1-2
d_call: NA
cdr3_nt: TGTGCCAGCAGCGCGGGAGGGGGCTATGGCTACACCTTC
cdr3_aa: CASSAGGGYGYTF

v_call: TRBV5-1
clone_size: few
j_call: TRBJ1-2
d_call: NA
cdr3_nt: TGCGCCAGCAGCTTCGAGAGTCCTAACTATGGCTACACCTTC
cdr3_aa: CASSFESPNYGYTF

v_call: TRBV24-1
clone_size: many
j_call: TRBJ2-5
d_call: TRBD2
cdr3_nt: TGTGCCACCACCGACGGGCAGGGAGGGGCAGAGACCCAGTACTTC
cdr3_aa: CATTDGQGGAETQYF

v_call: TRBV5-1
clone_size: few
j_call: TRBJ1-2
d_call: TRBD1
cdr3_nt: TGCGCCAGCAGCTACAACCCGGGACAGGGTCCCTATGGCTACACCTTC
cdr3_aa: CASSYNPGQGPYGYTF

v_call: TRBV7-2
clone_size: NA
j_call: TRBJ2-2
d_call: TRBD2
cdr3_nt: TGTGCCAGCCGGACTAGCGGGGAAGCGAACACCGGGGAGCTGTTTTTT
cdr3_aa: CASRTSGEANTGELFF

v_call: TRBV4-2
clone_size: NA
j_call: TRBJ2-1
d_call: TRBD1
cdr3_nt: TGTGCCAGCAGCCCCGACAGGGAACTCTACAATGAGCAGTTCTTC
cdr3_aa: CASSPDRELYNEQFF

v_call: TRBV5-1
clone_size: few
j_call: TRBJ1-5
d_call: TRBD1
cdr3_nt: TGCGCCAGCAGCCCGGGGACAGGGGGTGTAGGACCCCAGCATTTT
cdr3_aa: CASSPGTGGVGPQHF

v_call: TRBV18
clone_size: NA
j_call: TRBJ2-3
d_call: NA
cdr3_nt: TGTGCCAGCTCACCACCTTTTGATACGCAGTATTTT
cdr3_aa: CASSPPFDTQYF

v_call: TRBV20-1
clone_size: NA
j_call: TRBJ1-1
d_call: NA
cdr3_nt: TGCAGTGCTGACCTAGGGGGGCCCGGCACTGAAGCTTTCTTT
cdr3_aa: CSADLGGPGTEAFF

v_call: TRBV29-1
clone_size: few
j_call: TRBJ2-3
d_call: NA
cdr3_nt: TGCAGCGTTGAAGATGGAAAAGGGGGCCCCTCCGGGGGAGATACGCAGTATTTT
cdr3_aa: CSVEDGKGGPSGGDTQYF

v_call: TRBV2
clone_size: few
j_call: TRBJ2-1
d_call: TRBD2
cdr3_nt: TGTGCCAGCCCGGGACTAGCGGGATCCCAAAACTATGAGCAGTTCTTC
cdr3_aa: CASPGLAGSQNYEQFF

v_call: TRBV29-1
clone_size: NA
j_call: TRBJ2-6
d_call: TRBD1
cdr3_nt: TGCAGCGTTGGTATAGGGACAGGCGTCCTGACTTTC
cdr3_aa: CSVGIGTGVLTF

v_call: TRBV10-3
clone_size: NA
j_call: TRBJ2-1
d_call: NA
cdr3_nt: TGTGCCATCAGTGAGTTAGGCGCCGGGGAGCAGTTCTTC
cdr3_aa: CAISELGAGEQFF

v_call: TRBV7-2
clone_size: NA
j_call: TRBJ2-3
d_call: NA
cdr3_nt: TGTGCCAGCAGCCTAAGTGGAAGCGGGAGCACAGATACGCAGTATTTT
cdr3_aa: CASSLSGSGSTDTQYF

v_call: TRBV5-1
clone_size: few
j_call: TRBJ2-1
d_call: TRBD1
cdr3_nt: TGCGCCAGCAGCTTGACCGGGACAGGGGCCCCCAATGAGCAGTTCTTC
cdr3_aa: CASSLTGTGAPNEQFF

v_call: TRBV12-3/TRBV12-4
clone_size: few
j_call: TRBJ1-3
d_call: NA
cdr3_nt: TGTGCCATCGGTACGGCGGGCGGAAACACCATATATTTT
cdr3_aa: CAIGTAGGNTIYF

v_call: TRBV5-1
clone_size: NA
j_call: TRBJ2-1
d_call: TRBD2
cdr3_nt: TGCGCCAGCAGCTTGTTTAGCGGGAGCGGCAATGAGCAGTTCTTC
cdr3_aa: CASSLFSGSGNEQFF

v_call: TRBV11-1
clone_size: NA
j_call: TRBJ2-1
d_call: TRBD1
cdr3_nt: TGTGCCAGCAGCTTCATCCCGGGGACAGGGAATAGAGCCTCCTCCTACAATGAGCAGTTCTTC
cdr3_aa: CASSFIPGTGNRASSYNEQFF

v_call: TRBV6-1
clone_size: few
j_call: TRBJ1-6
d_call: NA
cdr3_nt: TGTGCCAGCGGAAAGCGGCAGGGCCTAAATAATTCACCCCTCCACTTT
cdr3_aa: CASGKRQGLNNSPLHF

v_call: TRBV20-1
clone_size: few
j_call: TRBJ2-6
d_call: NA
cdr3_nt: TGCAGTGCTAGGGACGCAAGCTCTGGGGCCAACGTCCTGACTTTC
cdr3_aa: CSARDASSGANVLTF

v_call: TRBV4-1
clone_size: few
j_call: TRBJ2-5
d_call: TRBD2
cdr3_nt: TGCGCCAGCAGCCAACAAGAGGGACTAGCGGAGACCCAGTACTTC
cdr3_aa: CASSQQEGLAETQYF

v_call: TRBV4-1
clone_size: few
j_call: TRBJ1-4
d_call: NA
cdr3_nt: TGCGCCAGCAGCCAAGAATCCAGGGCTGAAAAACTGTTTTTT
cdr3_aa: CASSQESRAEKLFF

v_call: TRBV2
clone_size: few
j_call: TRBJ1-4
d_call: TRBD1
cdr3_nt: TGTGCCAGCAGTGGACAGGGGGCAACTAATGAAAAACTGTTTTTT
cdr3_aa: CASSGQGATNEKLFF

v_call: TRBV19
clone_size: NA
j_call: TRBJ2-3
d_call: NA
cdr3_nt: TGTGCCAGTAGTTCCGGGGGCGTCGATACGCAGTATTTT
cdr3_aa: CASSSGGVDTQYF

v_call: TRBV20-1
clone_size: few
j_call: TRBJ2-5
d_call: NA
cdr3_nt: TGCAGTGCTTGGACAGACGGGGAGACCCAGTACTTC
cdr3_aa: CSAWTDGETQYF

v_call: TRBV12-3/TRBV12-4
clone_size: few
j_call: TRBJ2-7
d_call: NA
cdr3_nt: TGTGCCAGCAGTTTCAGCCACGAGCAGTACTTC
cdr3_aa: CASSFSHEQYF

v_call: TRBV5-5
clone_size: many
j_call: TRBJ2-5
d_call: TRBD2
cdr3_nt: TGTGCCAGCAGCATAACTTCGGGACTAGCTGGGGAGACCCAGTACTTC
cdr3_aa: CASSITSGLAGETQYF

v_call: TRBV2
clone_size: NA
j_call: TRBJ2-7
d_call: NA
cdr3_nt: TGTGCCAGCAGTGTTGCTGTACCGGGATTAGGGTCCTACGAGCAGTACTTC
cdr3_aa: CASSVAVPGLGSYEQYF

v_call: TRBV29-1
clone_size: NA
j_call: TRBJ2-2
d_call: TRBD1
cdr3_nt: TGCAGCGCCAGAACAGGGGTCGGCACCGGGGAGCTGTTTTTT
cdr3_aa: CSARTGVGTGELFF

v_call: TRBV10-3
clone_size: few
j_call: TRBJ1-2
d_call: TRBD1
cdr3_nt: TGTGCCATCACCCAAACAGGGGAGAATGGCTATGGCTACACCTTC
cdr3_aa: CAITQTGENGYGYTF

v_call: TRBV24-1
clone_size: many
j_call: TRBJ2-5
d_call: TRBD2
cdr3_nt: TGTGCCACCAGTGATCGTCGACTAGCGGGACGCCAAGAGACCCAGTACTTC
cdr3_aa: CATSDRRLAGRQETQYF

v_call: TRBV20-1
clone_size: NA
j_call: TRBJ2-5
d_call: NA
cdr3_nt: TGCAGTGCTAGTCCAGCCCAAGAGACCCAGTACTTC
cdr3_aa: CSASPAQETQYF

v_call: TRBV10-3
clone_size: NA
j_call: TRBJ2-1
d_call: TRBD2
cdr3_nt: TGTGCCATGAGGACTAGCGGGAATTACAATGAGCAGTTCTTC
cdr3_aa: CAMRTSGNYNEQFF

v_call: TRBV4-2
clone_size: NA
j_call: TRBJ1-3
d_call: NA
cdr3_nt: TGTGCCAGCAGCCAAGTGAGCTCTGGAAACACCATATATTTT
cdr3_aa: CASSQVSSGNTIYF

v_call: TRBV12-3/TRBV12-4
clone_size: few
j_call: TRBJ1-5
d_call: NA
cdr3_nt: TGTGCCAGCAGTTCTCCTAGGCCGGGACACCATGGTCAGCCCCAGCATTTT
cdr3_aa: CASSSPRPGHHGQPQHF

v_call: TRBV15
clone_size: once
j_call: TRBJ1-3
d_call: NA
cdr3_nt: TGTGCCACCAGCAGAGTGGAGGGAAACACCATATATTTT
cdr3_aa: CATSRVEGNTIYF

v_call: TRBV3-1
clone_size: few
j_call: TRBJ2-5
d_call: NA
cdr3_nt: TGTGCCAGCAGCCAAGATCTTAGTTTTGGGGCCCAGTACTTC
cdr3_aa: CASSQDLSFGAQYF

v_call: TRBV7-2
clone_size: NA
j_call: TRBJ2-1
d_call: NA
cdr3_nt: TGTGCCAGCAGCGGAAATTCCTACAATGAGCAGTTCTTC
cdr3_aa: CASSGNSYNEQFF

v_call: TRBV7-6
clone_size: once
j_call: TRBJ2-1
d_call: NA
cdr3_nt: TGTGCCAGCAGCCCCCGCCAGTCAGGGTCGAATGAGCAGTTCTTC
cdr3_aa: CASSPRQSGSNEQFF

v_call: TRBV12-3/TRBV12-4
clone_size: NA
j_call: TRBJ2-2
d_call: TRBD1
cdr3_nt: TGTGCCACGGAATACTACAGGGGAACCGGGGAGCTGTTTTTT
cdr3_aa: CATEYYRGTGELFF

v_call: TRBV20-1
clone_size: NA
j_call: TRBJ2-3
d_call: NA
cdr3_nt: TGCAGTTCCATCCAAGGCGATACGCAGTATTTT
cdr3_aa: CSSIQGDTQYF

v_call: TRBV20-1
clone_size: NA
j_call: TRBJ2-7
d_call: TRBD2
cdr3_nt: TGCAGTGCTAGAGATTTAACTAGCGGGACCTACGAGCAGTACTTC
cdr3_aa: CSARDLTSGTYEQYF

v_call: TRBV10-3
clone_size: NA
j_call: TRBJ2-5
d_call: TRBD1
cdr3_nt: TGTGCCACAATGCAGACAGGGGAAGAGACCCAGTACTTC
cdr3_aa: CATMQTGEETQYF